This paragraph covers one TCR beta chain sequence. This clonotype was recorded at least ten times. The antigen this receptor binds is unknown. Per-nucleotide qualities are absent, and no much larger clonotype sits a single base away. This sample was included in a study of T cells in Graves' hyperthyroidism and ophthalmopathy (dated by TCRdb to between 2018 and 2021). Turning to the overall study: Peripheral blood was sampled at the time of initial diagnosis, prior to any treatment. TCR V-J signatures able to tell the groups apart were searched for in a discovery cohort of some 100 patients, of whom more than 40 had Graves' ophthalmopathy and under 65 had stable Graves' hyperthyroidism. Prospective prediction of ophthalmopathy was tested in an independent validation cohort of 18 to 20 hyperthyroidism patients and some 17 patients who later progressed to ophthalmopathy. For training and testing, the 110 or so patients in the discovery cohort were randomly divided in a 7:3 ratio. In roughly six Graves' hyperthyroidism patients, the study also compared T-cell repertoires from thyroid tissue with T-cell repertoires from blood. The paper describes TCR Vbeta CDR3 sequencing of around 130 peripheral blood samples, made up of 40 to 45 ophthalmopathy patients, 70 to 75 hyperthyroidism patients and about 17 progressor patients. Once sampling was done, hyperthyroidism patients were given methimazole at a starting dose of 30 mg daily, whereas ophthalmopathy patients were given high-dose intravenous methylprednisolone. The investigation overall reported the following: Sample size was not statistically predetermined, and blinding of investigators to group allocation was not performed. In cross-validation, a model built on a 13 V-J signature told ophthalmopathy apart from stable hyperthyroidism with approximately 90% sensitivity and about 81% specificity, and in testing the same model reached 80%/75%. Most expanded thyroid clonotypes (frequency above 0.001) were also found in blood, which suggests that blood repertoires may mirror thyroid immune responses. In validation, the model predicted progression to ophthalmopathy a median of roughly six months before onset, with approximately 70% sensitivity and 72.22% specificity.

A patient counted as having stable Graves' hyperthyroidism if no progression to ophthalmopathy occurred over 18 months of follow-up. Hyperthyroidism patients were newly diagnosed, had a disease duration of under 2 months, and were aged 18 to 65 years. The study excluded patients with uncontrolled infections, other autoimmune diseases, pregnancy or lactation. Diagnoses were based on clinical symptoms, serum thyroxine and TRAb, thyroid ultrasound and orbital computed tomography. PBMCs were isolated from 7.5 to 10 ml of fresh peripheral blood by Ficoll-Paque density gradient centrifugation. Total RNA was extracted with Trizol reagent, and quality was checked on an Agilent 2100 Bioanalyzer. Amplification of TCR beta CDR3 regions was carried out from RNA transcripts. The first round of RT-PCR for the TCR CDR3 was performed with the HTBI primer set and the Qiagen OneStep RT-PCR kit. A second multiplex PCR round built the libraries, followed by size selection and purification. Paired-end sequencing of the libraries was performed with 100 bp reads on an Illumina HiSeq2000. For the original study's pipeline: SOAPnuke was used to process the raw data, with reads discarded if the reads contained adapters or uncalled bases, had a mean Phred below 15, or lacked an exact constant-primer or identifier match. COPE v1.2.5 was used to merge high-quality paired reads, and clonotypes were defined as unique nucleotide sequences. Clonotypes were aligned to IMGT TRBV, TRBD and TRBJ reference segments using MiTCR v1.1. Analysis was restricted to V-J combinations with a frequency above 0.0001, which covered just over 98% of repertoires. A TCS score was defined as the ratio between F50 (clonal expansion) and ExV (chaos), using BLOSUM62-based TCRdist between CDR3 peptides within each V-J. Welch's t-statistics and random forest reduced several hundred V-J features to 10 to 15, which were used in a naive Bayes classifier (R e1071). In-frame beta chains were kept once TCRdb had trimmed the public reads at Q25 with fastp and called clones with MiXCR. Every CDR3 protein is listed once, alongside the most common genes and DNA of its rows. TCRdb assigned the V and J calls; the authors' analysis was not used. This sample lists 350,000 to 400,000 distinct CDR3 sequences; more than 11% were detected once. Around 10% of the sample is in the top ten clones.

The receptor was derived from a woman aged 55-69 years with Graves' hyperthyroidism. The specimen was blood.

The CDR3 has the sequence CASSKRVGDTDTQYF. Here is the DNA: TGTGCCAGCAGCAAAAGGGTTGGCGACACAGATACGCAGTATTTT. The rearranged segments are TRBV11-3 and TRBJ2-3; the D gene lacks a confident call. The junction shows trimming of 5 bases on V and 2 bases on J, plus 14 bases between the germline ends. The CDR3 numbers 15 residues from cysteine through phenylalanine. Just the 45-base CDR3 DNA is kept, in frame starting at base 1. CDR1 and CDR2, looked up from the germline V gene, are SGHNT and YENEEA.